This section outlines one T cell receptor beta chain sequence together with its context. Its binding antigen is unknown. No base qualities exist here, and no much larger clone lies one base off it. This sample was taken from a study of blood T cell repertoires in COVID-19 (dated by TCRdb to 2019 to 2021). With respect to the entire study: The collaborator samples originated in the United States, Italy and Spain and spanned the acute and convalescent phases of COVID-19. The prospective study material was composed of cDNA or gDNA derived from T cells, B-cell-depleted T cells, or PBMCs. The dataset comprised deeply sampled blood TCRbeta repertoires from subjects exposed to, actively infected with, or recovered from COVID-19. The repertoires were released in a freely available public database intended as a resource for research on the immune response to SARS-CoV-2. Samples came from the ongoing ImmuneRACE study (first 160 participants) plus 1,254 subjects from 6 global collaborators. Nearly every sample came with metadata listing a de-identified subject ID, COVID-19 status, age in years and sex. HLA class I and class II types, where available, came from metadata supplied by the sample provider rather than from assay-based typing.

TCRbeta CDR3 regions were amplified from genomic DNA by means of the immunoSEQ Assay, a bias-controlled multiplex PCR. Per the authors' processing: The number of nucleated cells in each sample was estimated from the amplification of reference gene primers within the assay. Sequence reads were collapsed and filtered to measure the absolute abundance of every unique TCRbeta CDR3 rearrangement. For each sample, productive Simpson clonality was calculated as the square root of Simpson's diversity index over productive rearrangements. TCRdb holds this immuneACCESS table with in-frame rearrangements only. Some clones are missing; in checked studies, unresolved V genes explain under half, and the rest has no known cause. Clonal size and the V and J genes are those of that table, whereas D and trimming came from the DNA. Across this sample there are some 450,000 clones, with more than 70% seen only once. The ten largest account for around 13% of the sample.

One collaborating source in Seattle enrolled patients while the patients were actively infected and followed the patients over time throughout the course of disease. Whole blood was collected in K2EDTA tubes by collaborating institutions according to the institutions' own protocols. For TCRbeta analysis, collaborators shipped samples in one of three forms: frozen whole blood, isolated PBMCs, or DNA extracted from either of those sample types. From the cysteine through the phenylalanine, the CDR3 covers 14 amino acids. Solely the CDR3 DNA is kept, with 42 bases framed from the first base. Reading the germline V gene gives CDR1 SGHVS and CDR2 FQNEAQ. V loses 1 base at its end and J loses 4 bases; junction bases beyond the gene matches: 2. What the work shows at the level of the full study, not this receptor alone: The amount of clinical and demographic metadata varied by source and participant and was provided uncurated.

The chain uses TRBV7-8 and TRBJ2-7, and 9 bases in between align with TRBD1. Sample: peripheral blood. The source is a woman aged 50 to 60 with COVID-19, enrolled during active disease. The CDR3 has the sequence CASSLETGGYEQYF. The DNA sequence is TGTGCCAGCAGCTTAGAGACAGGGGGGTACGAGCAGTACTTC.